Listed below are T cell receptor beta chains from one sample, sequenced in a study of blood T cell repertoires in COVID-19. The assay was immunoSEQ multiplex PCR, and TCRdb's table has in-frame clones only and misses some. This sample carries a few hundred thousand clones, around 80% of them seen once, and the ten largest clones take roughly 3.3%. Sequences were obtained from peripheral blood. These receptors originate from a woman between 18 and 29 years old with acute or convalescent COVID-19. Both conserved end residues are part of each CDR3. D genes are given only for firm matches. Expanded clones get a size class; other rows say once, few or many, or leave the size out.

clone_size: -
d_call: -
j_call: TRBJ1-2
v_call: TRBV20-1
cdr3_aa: CSARFGYGYTF
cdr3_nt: TGCAGTGCCCGATTCGGCTATGGCTACACCTTC

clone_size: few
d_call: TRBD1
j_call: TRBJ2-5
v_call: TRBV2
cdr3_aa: CASSGGQGAWETQYF
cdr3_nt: TGTGCCAGCAGTGGGGGACAGGGGGCGTGGGAGACCCAGTACTTC

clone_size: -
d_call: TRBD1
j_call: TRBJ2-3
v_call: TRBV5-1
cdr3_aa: CASSLWWTGGSTDTQYF
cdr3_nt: TGCGCCAGCAGCTTGTGGTGGACAGGAGGAAGCACAGATACGCAGTATTTT

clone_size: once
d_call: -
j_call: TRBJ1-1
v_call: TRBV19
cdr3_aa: CASSITTANTEAFF
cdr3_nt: TGTGCCAGTAGTATCACGACAGCTAACACTGAAGCTTTCTTT

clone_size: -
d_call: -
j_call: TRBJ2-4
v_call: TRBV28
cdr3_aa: CASTPRLRNIQYF
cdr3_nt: TGTGCCAGCACCCCTCGACTGAGGAACATTCAGTACTTC

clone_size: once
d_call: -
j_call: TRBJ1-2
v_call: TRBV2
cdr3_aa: CARRELDYGYTF
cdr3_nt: TGTGCCAGGAGGGAGTTAGATTATGGCTACACCTTC

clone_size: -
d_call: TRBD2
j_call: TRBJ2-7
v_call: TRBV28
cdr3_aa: CATTAGAPHEQYF
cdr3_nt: TGTGCCACCACAGCGGGAGCCCCCCACGAGCAGTACTTC

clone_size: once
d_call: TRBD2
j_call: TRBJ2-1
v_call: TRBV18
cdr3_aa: CASSPPISGRWSEQFF
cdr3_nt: TGTGCCAGCTCACCACCAATCAGCGGGAGATGGAGTGAGCAGTTCTTC

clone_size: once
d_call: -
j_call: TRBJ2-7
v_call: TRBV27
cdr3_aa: CASSLHGSYEQYF
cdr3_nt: TGTGCCAGCAGTTTGCACGGGTCCTACGAGCAGTACTTC

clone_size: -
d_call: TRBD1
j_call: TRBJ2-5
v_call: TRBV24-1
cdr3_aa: CATSDHLGTDIQETQYF
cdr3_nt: TGTGCCACCAGTGACCACTTAGGGACAGACATCCAAGAGACCCAGTACTTC

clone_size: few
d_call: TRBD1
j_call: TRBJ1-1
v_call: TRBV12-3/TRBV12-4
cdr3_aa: CASRLGQGGEAFF
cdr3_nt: TGTGCCAGCAGGTTGGGACAGGGAGGTGAAGCTTTCTTT

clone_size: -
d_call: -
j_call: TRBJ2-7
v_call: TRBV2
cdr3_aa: CASMTGYISYEQYF
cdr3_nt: TGTGCCAGCATGACCGGGTATATCTCCTACGAGCAGTACTTC

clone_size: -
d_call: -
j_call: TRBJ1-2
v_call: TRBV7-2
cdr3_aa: CASSPSPTNYGYTF
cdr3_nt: TGTGCCAGCAGCCCCAGTCCCACTAACTATGGCTACACCTTC

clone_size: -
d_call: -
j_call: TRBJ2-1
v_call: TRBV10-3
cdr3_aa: CATQADLVYEQFF
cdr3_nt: TGTGCCACCCAGGCAGATTTGGTGTATGAGCAGTTCTTC

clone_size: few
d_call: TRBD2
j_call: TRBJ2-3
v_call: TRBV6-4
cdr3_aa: CASSRLAGGPDTQYF
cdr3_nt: TGTGCCAGCAGCCGACTAGCGGGAGGGCCGGATACGCAGTATTTT

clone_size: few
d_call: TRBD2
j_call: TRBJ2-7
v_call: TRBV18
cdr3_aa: CASSPPTSGSGYEQYF
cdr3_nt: TGTGCCAGCTCACCCCCGACTAGCGGGAGTGGTTACGAGCAGTACTTC

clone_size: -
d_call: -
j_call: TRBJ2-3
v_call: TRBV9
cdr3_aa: CASTTSTYTTDTQYF
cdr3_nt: TGTGCCAGCACCACTAGCACCTACACCACAGATACGCAGTATTTT

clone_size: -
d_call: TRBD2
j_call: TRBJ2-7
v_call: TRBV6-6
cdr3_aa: CASTTSGGGTYEQYF
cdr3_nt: TGTGCCAGCACCACTAGCGGGGGAGGAACCTACGAGCAGTACTTC

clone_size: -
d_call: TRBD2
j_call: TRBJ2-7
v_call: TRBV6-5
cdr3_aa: CASSLSGTHEQYF
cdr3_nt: TGTGCCAGCAGTCTTAGCGGGACCCACGAGCAGTACTTC

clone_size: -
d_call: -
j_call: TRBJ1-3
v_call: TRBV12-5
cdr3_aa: CASGSFSGNTIYF
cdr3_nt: TGTGCTAGTGGTTCCTTCTCTGGAAACACCATATATTTT

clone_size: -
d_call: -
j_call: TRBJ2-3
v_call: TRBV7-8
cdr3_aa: CASSRGVSGTDTQYF
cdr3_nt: TGTGCCAGCAGCCGAGGGGTGTCAGGGACAGATACGCAGTATTTT

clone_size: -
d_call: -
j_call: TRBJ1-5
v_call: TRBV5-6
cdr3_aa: CASSLAGVNNQPQHF
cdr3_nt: TGTGCCAGCAGCTTGGCCGGTGTTAACAATCAGCCCCAGCATTTT

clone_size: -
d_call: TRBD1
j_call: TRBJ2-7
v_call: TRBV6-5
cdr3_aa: CASRAPGQGVNEQYF
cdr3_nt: TGTGCCAGCAGAGCCCCGGGACAGGGGGTCAACGAGCAGTACTTC

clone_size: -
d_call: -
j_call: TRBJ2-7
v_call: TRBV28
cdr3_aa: CASRPSATFSYEQYF
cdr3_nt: TGTGCCAGCAGACCTTCGGCGACATTTTCCTACGAGCAGTACTTC

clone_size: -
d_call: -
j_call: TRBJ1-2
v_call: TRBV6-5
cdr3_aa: CASSYSGAQGSYGYTF
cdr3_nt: TGTGCCAGCAGTTACTCCGGTGCCCAGGGGAGCTATGGCTACACCTTC

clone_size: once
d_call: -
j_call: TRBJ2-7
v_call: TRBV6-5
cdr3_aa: CASSTRQRTYEQYF
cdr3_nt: TGTGCCAGCAGTACCCGGCAGAGGACCTACGAGCAGTACTTC

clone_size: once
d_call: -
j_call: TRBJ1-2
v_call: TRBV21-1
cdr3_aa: CASRRTDREIYGYTF
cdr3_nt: TGTGCCAGCAGACGCACGGACAGGGAAATCTATGGCTACACCTTC

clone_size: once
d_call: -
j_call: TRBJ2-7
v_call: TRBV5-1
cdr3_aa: CASSLIVSPYEQYF
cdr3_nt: TGCGCCAGCAGCTTGATTGTCTCTCCTTACGAGCAGTACTTC

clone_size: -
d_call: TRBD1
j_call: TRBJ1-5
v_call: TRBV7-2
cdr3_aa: CASSIRDRDQPQHF
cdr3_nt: TGTGCCAGCAGCATCCGGGACAGAGATCAGCCCCAGCATTTT

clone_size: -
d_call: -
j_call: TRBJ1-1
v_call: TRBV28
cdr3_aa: CASSFGQPNTEAFF
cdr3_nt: TGTGCCAGCAGTTTTGGGCAGCCGAACACTGAAGCTTTCTTT

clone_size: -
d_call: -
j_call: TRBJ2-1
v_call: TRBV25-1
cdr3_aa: CASSDIVNRGSYNEQFF
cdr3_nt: TGTGCCAGCAGTGATATTGTGAACCGGGGCTCCTACAATGAGCAGTTCTTC

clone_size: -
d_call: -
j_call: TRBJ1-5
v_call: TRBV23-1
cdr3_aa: CASNTLWQGNQPQHF
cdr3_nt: TGCGCCAGCAACACCTTGTGGCAGGGCAATCAGCCCCAGCATTTT

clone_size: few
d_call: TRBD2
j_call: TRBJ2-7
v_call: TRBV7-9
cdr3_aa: CASSSGLAGNYEQYF
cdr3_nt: TGTGCCAGCAGCTCGGGACTAGCGGGGAACTACGAGCAGTACTTC

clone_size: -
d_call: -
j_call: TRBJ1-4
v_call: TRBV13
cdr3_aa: CASSVYRDNEKLFF
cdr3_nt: TGTGCCAGCAGCGTATACAGGGATAATGAAAAACTGTTTTTT

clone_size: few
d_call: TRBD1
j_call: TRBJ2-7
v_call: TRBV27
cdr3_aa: CASRKGTGNYEQYF
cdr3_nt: TGTGCCAGCCGCAAGGGGACAGGGAACTACGAGCAGTACTTC

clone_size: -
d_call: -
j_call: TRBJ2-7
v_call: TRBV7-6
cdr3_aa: CASSLGPQGYEQYF
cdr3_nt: TGTGCCAGCAGCTTAGGACCGCAGGGCTACGAGCAGTACTTC

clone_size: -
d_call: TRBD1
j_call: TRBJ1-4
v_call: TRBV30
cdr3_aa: CAWTDRGPRLFF
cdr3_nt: TGTGCCTGGACGGACAGGGGACCGCGTCTGTTTTTT

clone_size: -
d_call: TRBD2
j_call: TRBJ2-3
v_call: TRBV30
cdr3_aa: CAWSSSGYTDTQYF
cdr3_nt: TGTGCCTGGAGTTCTAGCGGATACACAGATACGCAGTATTTT

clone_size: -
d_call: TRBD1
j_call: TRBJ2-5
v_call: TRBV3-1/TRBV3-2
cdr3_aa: CASSHWTGGVGETQYF
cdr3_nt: TGTGCCAGCAGCCACTGGACAGGGGGCGTGGGGGAGACCCAGTACTTC

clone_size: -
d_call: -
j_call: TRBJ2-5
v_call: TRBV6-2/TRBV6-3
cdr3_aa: CASSYSDFRDQYF
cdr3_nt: TGTGCCAGCAGTTACTCGGACTTCCGGGACCAGTACTTC

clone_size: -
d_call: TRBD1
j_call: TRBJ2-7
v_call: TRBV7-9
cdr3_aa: CASSPSRQGPYEQYF
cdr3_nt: TGTGCCAGCAGCCCCAGCCGACAGGGGCCCTACGAGCAGTACTTC

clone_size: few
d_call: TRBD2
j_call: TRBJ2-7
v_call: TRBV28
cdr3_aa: CASRRLAGGSYEQYF
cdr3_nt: TGTGCCAGCAGGCGACTAGCGGGAGGGTCCTACGAGCAGTACTTC

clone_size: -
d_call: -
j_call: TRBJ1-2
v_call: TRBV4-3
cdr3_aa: CASSQDLGGIYGYTF
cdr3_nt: TGCGCCAGCAGCCAAGATCTAGGAGGAATCTATGGCTACACCTTC

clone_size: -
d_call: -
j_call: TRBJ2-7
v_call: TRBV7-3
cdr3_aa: CASSTYGGSSYEQYF
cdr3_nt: TGTGCCAGCAGCACCTACGGGGGAAGCTCCTACGAGCAGTACTTC

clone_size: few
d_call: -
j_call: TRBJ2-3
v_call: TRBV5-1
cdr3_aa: CASSLARLATTDTQYF
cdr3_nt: TGCGCCAGCAGCTTGGCTCGGCTAGCTACCACAGATACGCAGTATTTT

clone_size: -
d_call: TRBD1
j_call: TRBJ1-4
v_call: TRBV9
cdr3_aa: CASSVGYGQVNEKLFF
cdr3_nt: TGTGCCAGCAGCGTAGGATATGGACAGGTTAATGAAAAACTGTTTTTT

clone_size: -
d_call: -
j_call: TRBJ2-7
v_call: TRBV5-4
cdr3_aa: CASSLAVFDEQYF
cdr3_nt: TGTGCCAGCAGCTTGGCAGTGTTCGACGAGCAGTACTTC

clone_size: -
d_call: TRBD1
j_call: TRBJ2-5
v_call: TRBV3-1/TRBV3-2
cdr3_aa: CASRQGQSNQETQYF
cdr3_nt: TGTGCCAGCAGGCAGGGACAGTCAAACCAAGAGACCCAGTACTTC

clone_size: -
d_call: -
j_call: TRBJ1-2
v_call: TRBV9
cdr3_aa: CASSGGANYGYTF
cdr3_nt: TGTGCCAGCAGCGGGGGGGCTAACTATGGCTACACCTTC

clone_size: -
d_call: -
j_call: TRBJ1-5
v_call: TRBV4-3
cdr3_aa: CASSQEIGVGGQPQHF
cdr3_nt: TGCGCCAGCAGCCAAGAGATCGGGGTGGGTGGACAGCCCCAGCATTTT

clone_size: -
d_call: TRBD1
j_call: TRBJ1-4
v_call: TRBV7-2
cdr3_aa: CASSPGTGGWSNEKLFF
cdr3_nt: TGTGCCAGCAGCCCAGGGACAGGGGGCTGGTCTAATGAAAAACTGTTTTTT